These 26 T cell receptor beta chains came from one sample sequenced in a study of Ad26.COV2.S vaccination and SARS-CoV-2 variants. Treatment given: around 19 received Ad26.COV2.S at low or high dose, single or two shots; several received placebo; per-sample allocation not given. The investigators took samples on day 63 after the first vaccine or placebo injection. Clones were read by immunoSEQ multiplex PCR, and TCRdb kept only the in-frame ones, dropping some. Of around 500,000 clones in the sample, 89% were seen once. This sample comprised peripheral blood, obtained in a trial of Ad26.COV2.S vaccine versus placebo. The receptor set was obtained from a person aged 18-60 years who received the Ad26.COV2.S COVID-19 vaccine or a placebo.

V and J are TRBV25-1 and TRBJ2-1; the D is unclear. Per germline, CDR1 MGHDK and CDR2 SYGVNS. The CDR3 runs to 13 residues. The V and J ends lost 8 bases and 6 bases respectively, with 14 bases between them. The CDR3 sequence: CASGIRYRNEQFF. The CDR3 bases are TGTGCCAGCGGGATCCGATACCGCAATGAGCAGTTCTTC.

V gene TRBV19 combines with J gene TRBJ2-3; 10 bases agree with TRBD1. The V and J ends lost 5 bases and 4 bases, in that order; junction bases with no gene match: 0. The CDR3 loop spans 13 amino acids. Germline CDR1 and CDR2: LNHDA and SQIVND (reference sequence). The chain's CDR3 is CASSGTGADTQYF. The CDR3 DNA follows: TGTGCCAGTAGTGGGACAGGGGCAGATACGCAGTATTTT.

The V and J genes are TRBV11-2 and TRBJ2-1, with 8 nucleotides matching TRBD2. CDR1 is SGHAT and CDR2 is FQNNGV in the germline V gene. The CDR3 length is 15 residues. V was clipped by 1 base and J by 9 bases; unmatched bases: 8. CDR3 in amino acids: CASSLVSGRAFEQFF. Written as DNA, the CDR3 is TGTGCCAGCAGCTTAGTATCCGGGAGGGCCTTTGAGCAGTTCTTC.

The rearrangement joins TRBV9 to TRBJ2-1; tentative D call: TRBD1 (6 bases). Germline V gene lookup returns CDR1 SGDLS and CDR2 YYNGEE. The CDR3 sequence is 14 residues long. The V gene lost 2 bases and the J gene lost 5 bases, with 11 bases spanning the gap. In DNA, the CDR3 is TGTGCCAGCAGCGTGGCTACAGGGAACAATGAGCAGTTCTTC. Protein product: CASSVATGNNEQFF. Based on the CDR3 plus reference TRBV9 and TRBJ2-1, the full variable domain is DSGVTQTPKHLITATGQRVTLRCSPRSGDLSVYWYQQSLDQGLQFLIQYYNGEERAKGNILERFSAQQFPDLHSELNLSSLELGDSALYFCASSVATGNNEQFFGPGTRLTVL.

The CDR3 bases are TGTGCCAGCAGCCGACCGGCCGACTATGGCTACACCTTC. It specifies CASSRPADYGYTF. The chain is built from TRBV6-5 and TRBJ1-2; D ambiguous. Trimming left V 6 bases short and J 3 bases short, with 11 bases between. The germline V gene has CDR1 MNHEY and CDR2 SVGAGI. The CDR3 extends over 13 amino acids.

The chain has TRBV12-3 or TRBV12-4 and TRBJ1-5; no clear D gene. CDR3 size: 13 residues. The germline V and J ends were trimmed by 6 bases and 0 bases, with 6 bases remaining between them. CDR3 DNA sequence: TGTGCCAGCAGACAGTATAGCAATCAGCCCCAGCATTTT. As protein: CASRQYSNQPQHF.

The chain combines TRBV5-8 with TRBJ2-5; TRBD1 is a possible D gene (6 bases). The CDR3 consists of 15 residues. The ends were cut back, 1 base at V and 5 bases at J, with 15 bases in the middle. Germline loops: CDR1 SGHTS, CDR2 YDEGEE. CDR3 DNA sequence: TGTGCCAGCAGCTTGTTAACAGGGCTCGGGGAGACCCAGTACTTC. Translated, it gives CASSLLTGLGETQYF. Using reference TRBV5-8 and TRBJ2-5 for the parts outside the CDR3, the full variable domain is EAGVTQSPTHLIKTRGQQATLRCSPISGHTSVYWYQQALGLGLQFLLWYDEGEERNRGNFPPRFSGRQFPNYSSELNVNALELEDSALYLCASSLLTGLGETQYFGPGTRLLVL.

The V and J genes are TRBV28 and TRBJ2-3; D is undetermined. Germline CDR1 is MDHEN and CDR2 is SYDVKM. The CDR3 runs to 14 residues. V gave up 4 bases and J gave up 5 bases, with 13 bases separating them. The CDR3 nucleotides are TGTGCCAGCAGTTCCGCGACTGTCGTAGATACGCAGTATTTT. Residues: CASSSATVVDTQYF.

The rearrangement joins TRBV6-5 to TRBJ1-2; 8 nucleotides match TRBD1. Unmatched junction bases numbered 5, after V lost 0 bases and J lost 5 bases. Looked up from germline, CDR1 is MNHEY and CDR2 is SVGAGI. The CDR3 length is 15 residues. The CDR3 DNA is TGTGCCAGCAGTTACTCGACCAGGGGGCTTTATGGCTACACCTTC. This sequence encodes CASSYSTRGLYGYTF.

The chain employs TRBV27 and TRBJ1-6, with D tentatively TRBD1 (5 bases). V was shortened by 8 bases and J by 0 bases, with 8 bases between the two germline ends. This CDR3 region has 14 residues. The germline CDR1 and CDR2 sequences are MNHEY and SMNVEV (reference sequence). The CDR3, as DNA: TGTGCCAGCGGACAAAGCTCCTATAATTCACCCCTCCACTTT. This encodes CASGQSSYNSPLHF.

V and J are TRBV30 and TRBJ2-7; D is unclear. The CDR3 sequence is 13 residues long. Trimming took off 0 bases at V and 3 bases at J, with 9 bases between the two ends. Per germline, CDR1 GTSNPN and CDR2 SVGIG (reference sequence). In DNA form, the CDR3 reads TGTGCCTGGAGTGTGTACAGCAACTACGAGCAGTACTTC. Translated, it gives CAWSVYSNYEQYF.

The chain has TRBV12-2 and TRBJ1-6. TRBV12-2 is termed a pseudogene. The CDR3 has 17 amino acids. CDR3 DNA sequence: TGTGCAAGTCGCCTTGATGCGGGCAGGCCCTATAATTCACCCCTCCACTTT. Protein sequence: CASRLDAGRPYNSPLHF.

This clone was found a few times. The chain combines TRBV6-5 with TRBJ1-3, with 7 bases that match TRBD1. CDR3 length: 16 amino acids. Germline loops: CDR1 MNHEY, CDR2 SVGAGI. The junction had 4 bases not matched to a gene; V was cut back by 2 bases and J by 0 bases. Written as DNA, the CDR3 is TGTGCCAGCAGTTACCGGGGGGACAGCTCTGGAAACACCATATATTTT. Translated, it gives CASSYRGDSSGNTIYF.

The rearrangement joins TRBV2 to TRBJ2-4; D may be TRBD1 or TRBD2 (5 bases each). Germline CDR1 is SNHLY and CDR2 is FYNNEI. V was trimmed by 4 bases and J by 0 bases, leaving 10 bases between them. The CDR3 runs to 15 residues. This CDR3 reads CASSALGVAKNIQYF. CDR3 in DNA: TGTGCCAGCAGTGCCCTGGGGGTAGCCAAAAACATTCAGTACTTC.

V usage is TRBV2 and J usage is TRBJ1-3, with D uncertain. The CDR3 has 16 residues. V lost 4 bases and J 0 bases, leaving 13 bases between the germline ends. The germline gives CDR1 SNHLY, CDR2 FYNNEI. The CDR3: CASSGWFRGSGNTIYF. The CDR3 nucleotides read TGTGCCAGCAGTGGTTGGTTTCGGGGCTCTGGAAACACCATATATTTT.

Worth noting for this clone: The sample contains more than one DNA sequence encoding this CDR3. The CDR3 nucleotides are TGTGCCAGCAGTTATGACAGGTCTGGAAACACCATATATTTT. Its protein is CASSYDRSGNTIYF. V and J are TRBV6-5 and TRBJ1-3, with D tentatively TRBD1 (6 bases). In germline, CDR1 is MNHEY, CDR2 SVGAGI. V lost 3 bases and J lost 1, with 7 bases in between. The CDR3 runs 14 residues.

V is TRBV5-6 and J is TRBJ2-1; 10 nucleotides line up with TRBD2. The CDR3 contains 18 residues. Germline CDR1 SGHDT, CDR2 YYEEEE. V lost 7 bases to trimming and J lost 7 bases; unmatched junction nucleotides: 20. The CDR3 loop reads CASCQGTIAGGILNEQFF. DNA for the CDR3: TGTGCCAGCTGCCAGGGGACAATAGCGGGGGGAATATTGAATGAGCAGTTCTTC.

The chain combines TRBV19 with TRBJ1-2; no reliable D call. The germline V and J ends were trimmed by 5 bases and 8 bases, with 18 bases remaining between them. The CDR3 consists of 14 residues. From germline, CDR1 is LNHDA and CDR2 SQIVND (reference sequence). CDR3 coding DNA: TGTGCCAGTAGTTTCCAGCTCGAACTGTGGGGCTACACCTTC. Protein product: CASSFQLELWGYTF.

This clone was seen a handful of times. The chain is built from TRBV11-1 and TRBJ2-7, with D perhaps TRBD1 or TRBD2 (5 bases each). CDR1 is SGHAT, CDR2 FQDESV, per germline (reference sequence). V dropped 0 bases and J dropped 2 bases, with 11 bases sitting between them. The CDR3 loop spans 15 amino acids. As DNA, the CDR3 is TGTGCCAGCAGCTTAGCCCCGGGGCCCGCCTACGAGCAGTACTTC. Translating it yields CASSLAPGPAYEQYF.

The chain carries TRBV28 and TRBJ1-6; no firm D call. The V and J ends lost 1 base and 4 bases respectively, with 11 bases between them. The CDR3 has 16 residues. Germline V gene lookup returns CDR1 MDHEN and CDR2 SYDVKM. The CDR3 loop is CASSLYGLGYNSPLHF. The CDR3 DNA is TGTGCCAGCAGTTTATATGGGTTGGGGTATAATTCACCCCTCCACTTT.

J is TRBJ1-2 and V is TRBV28, with D perhaps TRBD1 (5 bases). Trimming took off 6 bases at V and 6 bases at J, with 17 bases between the two ends. There are 14 residues in the CDR3. Germline-derived CDR1 and CDR2 are MDHEN and SYDVKM. CDR3 loop: CASSSPGTFDGYTF. The CDR3 nucleotides are TGTGCCAGCAGCTCCCCCGGGACCTTCGATGGCTACACCTTC.

V is TRBV5-1 and J is TRBJ1-3, with 8 bases fitting TRBD1. CDR1 is SGHRS and CDR2 is YFSETQ in the germline V gene. CDR3 length equals 15 residues. J lost 2 bases, V lost 4 bases, and 5 bases had no gene match. CDR3 region: CASSTSTGAGNTIYF. The DNA of the CDR3 is TGCGCCAGCAGCACGTCGACAGGGGCTGGAAACACCATATATTTT.

CDR3 region: CASSTRGLSSYEQYF. CDR3 in DNA: TGTGCCAGTAGTACCCGGGGCTTGAGTAGCTACGAGCAGTACTTC. The rearrangement joins TRBV19 to TRBJ2-7; either TRBD1 or TRBD2 may supply D (5 bases each). V lost 4 bases, J lost 3 bases, and 16 bases lay in between. CDR3 length equals 15 residues. CDR1 and CDR2 from the germline V gene are LNHDA and SQIVND (reference sequence).

J is TRBJ1-1 and V is TRBV19, with 7 bases that match TRBD1. V lost 5 bases, J lost 1 base, and 19 bases stayed unmatched. Germline CDR1 and CDR2: LNHDA and SQIVND (reference sequence). The CDR3 sequence is 19 residues long. CDR3 sequence reads: CASSPDGQVDFTSNTEAFF. In DNA form, the CDR3 reads TGTGCCAGTAGTCCAGACGGACAGGTGGACTTTACCTCGAACACTGAAGCTTTCTTT. Filled out from reference TRBV19 and TRBJ1-1, the complete variable domain reads DGGITQSPKYLFRKEGQNVTLSCEQNLNHDAMYWYRQDPGQGLRLIYYSQIVNDFQKGDIAEGYSVSREKKESFPLTVTSAQKNPTAFYLCASSPDGQVDFTSNTEAFFGQGTRLTVV.

This sequence joins TRBV28 and TRBJ1-1; a weak D match, TRBD1 (5 bases). The CDR3 sequence is 14 residues long. V was shortened by 7 bases and J by 3 bases, with 15 bases between the two germline ends. Germline V gives CDR1 MDHEN, CDR2 SYDVKM. The CDR3 loop reads CASTLLGVDTEAFF. Here the CDR3 DNA reads TGTGCCAGCACCCTTTTGGGGGTAGACACTGAAGCTTTCTTT.

V gene TRBV6-2 or TRBV6-3 combines with J gene TRBJ1-4; D is uncertain. Germline CDR1 reads MNHEY; CDR2 reads SVGEGT. CDR3 length equals 16 residues. Deletions cut 2 bases from V and 0 bases from J, with 10 bases between. The CDR3: CASSYGPVATNEKLFF. In DNA form, the CDR3 reads TGTGCCAGCAGTTACGGACCAGTTGCAACTAATGAAAAACTGTTTTTT.